This T cell receptor (beta chain) was documented in a study of blood T cell repertoires in COVID-19. Study-level information: The United States, Italy and Spain supplied acute and convalescent COVID-19 samples. PBMCs, B-cell-depleted T cells, or T cells were the source of the cDNA or gDNA that made up the material.

Per the study methods: Amplification with reference gene primers provided the estimates of nucleated cell counts. Profiling relied on immunoSEQ multiplex PCR, and the TCRdb table lists in-frame clones only, not all of them. D and trimming come from the DNA, and the V and J calls and clone size come from that table. Seen here are some 190,000 clones, roughly 80% observed once, and the top ten hold less than 9.5%. V dropped 4 bases and J dropped 5; count of bases not matched to a gene: 8. Germline V CDR1 and CDR2: SGDLS, YYNGEE. The CDR3 has 15 amino acids. Patients in Seattle were enrolled during active infection, then followed longitudinally.

The TCR comes from a woman in her sixties with COVID-19, enrolled during active disease. The specimen sequenced was peripheral blood. The chain recombines TRBV9 with TRBJ2-1; 8 nucleotides line up with TRBD2. CDR3 region: CASSTSGGVHNEQFF. The DNA of the CDR3 is TGTGCCAGCAGCACCAGCGGGGGAGTTCACAATGAGCAGTTCTTC.